Each of the 27 T cell receptor beta chains below was sequenced from the same sample in a study of blood T cells in healthy people across ages. A second roughly 6 to 11 cycle PCR used barcoded and J-beta primers. TCRdb re-called the 5' RACE reads with MiXCR, one entry per CDR3 protein. The sample contains some 940,000 distinct CDR3 sequences, almost 30% of which appear only once. A further study also used this sample, focusing on T cells of mothers and their children.

Sequencing used blood. The receptors originated from a middle-aged woman in good health.

About this clonotype itself: A much bigger clone sits one base away, suggesting this may be a read error. The chain carries TRBV12-3 or TRBV12-4 and TRBJ2-5; perhaps TRBD2 as D (7 bases). Trimming stripped 1 base from V and 11 bases from J, with 20 bases between. This CDR3 region has 15 residues. The CDR3 region has the DNA TGTGCCAGCAGTTTAGAACGGGGGGCTCGCAATGAGCAGTACTTC. As protein: CASSLERGARNEQYF.

At least ten counts were recorded for this clonotype. The V call is TRBV20-1, the J call TRBJ2-5, with 11 bases fitting TRBD2. Unmatched junction bases numbered 10, after V lost 6 bases and J lost 1 base. The CDR3 length is 16 residues. Germline loops: CDR1 DFQATT, CDR2 SNEGSKA (reference sequence). Here the CDR3 reads CSAPPGTSGLQETQYF. As DNA, the CDR3 is TGCAGTGCGCCCCCGGGGACTAGCGGTCTCCAAGAGACCCAGTACTTC.

In this sample, this clonotype turned up a few times. This chain links TRBV5-1 with TRBJ2-3, with TRBD2 identical over 8 bases. This CDR3 spans 15 amino acids. Germline CDR1 reads SGHRS; CDR2 reads YFSETQ. Losses at the gene ends were 5 bases for V and 6 bases for J; bases not matched to a gene: 11. The CDR3 nucleotides read TGCGCCAGCAGGGCGATTAGCGGGGTATTGGATACGCAGTATTTT. This translates into CASRAISGVLDTQYF. The variable domain in full, with the rest retrieved from reference TRBV5-1 and TRBJ2-3, is KAGVTQTPRYLIKTRGQQVTLSCSPISGHRSVSWYQQTPGQGLQFLFEYFSETQRNKGNFPGRFSGRQFSNSRSEMNVSTLELGDSALYLCASRAISGVLDTQYFGPGTRLTVL.

This clonotype appeared many times. The J gene is TRBJ2-7, the V gene TRBV7-2; 9 bases map to TRBD1. Per germline, CDR1 SGHTA and CDR2 FQGNSA. The CDR3 runs 14 residues. V was pared by 5 bases and J by 5 bases, with 7 bases of the junction left unmatched. The CDR3 here is CASSLGQGKNEQYF. The CDR3 DNA sequence: TGTGCCAGCAGCCTAGGACAGGGGAAAAACGAGCAGTACTTC.

This chain links TRBV6-5 with TRBJ1-1; D is unclear. V gave up 2 bases and J gave up 1 base, with 5 bases separating them. The CDR3 spans 13 residues. Per germline, CDR1 MNHEY and CDR2 SVGAGI. DNA for the CDR3: TGTGCCAGCAGTTACGCAGCGAACACTGAAGCTTTCTTT. The encoded protein is CASSYAANTEAFF.

This clonotype was seen more than once but under ten times. This sequence joins TRBV2 and TRBJ2-4; D not certain. The J call may not be correct, given that the DNA end is closer to TRBJ2-7. CDR1 SNHLY and CDR2 FYNNEI come from the germline V gene. The CDR3 loop spans 12 amino acids. The CDR3 loop is CASCTNPYEQYF. CDR3 bases: TGTGCCAGCTGCACTAATCCCTACGAGCAGTACTTC.

The genes are TRBV24-1 and TRBJ1-2, with TRBD1 as a possible D gene (5 bases). CDR3 size: 14 residues. Germline assignment: CDR1 KGHDR and CDR2 SFDVKD. Trimming cost V 3 bases and J 3 bases, with 10 bases left between them. The CDR3 region has the DNA TGTGCCACCAGTGATCCTACAGGTTACTATGGCTACACCTTC. This codes for CATSDPTGYYGYTF.

A few counts support this clonotype. In DNA, the CDR3 is TGTGCCAGCAGTGAATCGGGACAGGAAATCTATGGCTACACCTTC. Residues: CASSESGQEIYGYTF. This chain links TRBV6-1 with TRBJ1-2, with 8 nucleotides matching TRBD1. The ends lost 2 bases at V and 4 bases at J; junction bases unmatched: 6. Germline lookup yields CDR1 MNHNS and CDR2 SASEGT. The length of the CDR3 is 15 residues.

Concerning this clonotype itself: A read error may explain this, as a much larger clone is one base away. V gene TRBV10-3 combines with J gene TRBJ2-7; the D is unclear. V lost 3 bases and J 10 bases, leaving 16 bases between the germline ends. The CDR3 consists of 13 residues. Germline CDR1 ENHRY, CDR2 SYGVKD. The CDR3 sequence is CAISESYQEAQYF. The CDR3 nucleotides read TGTGCCATCAGTGAATCGTACCAAGAGGCCCAGTACTTC.

J is TRBJ2-1 and V is TRBV14; possibly TRBD1 for D (9 bases). The CDR3 is 17 amino acids. Per germline, CDR1 SGHDN and CDR2 FVKESK. Trimming took 2 bases from V and 7 from J, leaving 21 bases between them. As DNA, the CDR3 is TGTGCCAGCAGCCAACCAGCGGGGGACAGGGTAGCAAATGAGCAGTTCTTC. It translates to CASSQPAGDRVANEQFF.

The table lists this clonotype with many counts. The chain has TRBV7-2 and TRBJ2-1; 9 bases line up with TRBD2. J gave up 10 bases and V 0 bases, and 10 bases lay outside the gene matches. This CDR3 region has 16 residues. CDR1 SGHTA and CDR2 FQGNSA come from the germline V gene. In DNA, the CDR3 is TGTGCCAGCAGCTTAGCAAAGACTAGCGGCCAGGCGGAGCAGTTCTTC. Encoded protein: CASSLAKTSGQAEQFF.

This clonotype was seen a few times. This rearrangement joins TRBV29-1 to TRBJ1-1; a possible D gene is TRBD1 (5 bases). This CDR3 comprises 13 residues. Trimming took 7 bases from V and 0 from J, leaving 12 bases between them. Germline V gives CDR1 SQVTM, CDR2 ANQGSEA. DNA of the CDR3: TGCAGCGCCCCTGGACACTTGAACACTGAAGCTTTCTTT. Its protein is CSAPGHLNTEAFF.

This clonotype was seen a single time. V is TRBV11-2 and J is TRBJ1-1; D is ambiguous. Germline V gene lookup returns CDR1 SGHAT and CDR2 FQNNGV. The CDR3 has 15 amino acids. V gave up 5 bases and J gave up 0 bases, with 13 bases separating them. The CDR3 loop reads CASSPWEVMNTEAFF. CDR3 in DNA: TGTGCCAGCAGCCCGTGGGAGGTCATGAACACTGAAGCTTTCTTT.

Note on this clonotype: A much larger clone differs by one base, so this may be a read error. The chain links TRBV7-3 to TRBJ2-5; TRBD1 aligns across 8 bases. The J call may be in error: the DNA end matches TRBJ2-7 better. Germline assignment: CDR1 SGHTA and CDR2 FQGTGA. CDR3 size: 16 residues. CDR3 bases: TGTGCCAGCAGCTTAACCTTGGCGACAGGGGTGCGCGAGCAGTACTTC. Its translation is CASSLTLATGVREQYF.

Many counts were recorded for this clonotype. The chain combines TRBV5-1 with TRBJ2-7; D is undetermined. The CDR3 consists of 14 residues. Trimming cost V 1 base and J 0 bases, with 8 bases left between them. CDR1 and CDR2 (germline): SGHRS, YFSETQ. The CDR3 sequence: CASSLHTGSYEQYF. CDR3 nucleotide sequence: TGCGCCAGCAGCTTGCATACGGGCTCCTACGAGCAGTACTTC.

This rearrangement joins TRBV7-2 to TRBJ1-2; 10 bases are a match to TRBD1. The CDR3 sequence is 15 residues long. CDR1 and CDR2 from the germline V gene are SGHTA and FQGNSA. The junction had 9 bases not matched to a gene; V was cut back by 5 bases and J by 6 bases. Here the CDR3 reads CASSLWTGGEDGYTF. The CDR3 coding sequence is TGTGCCAGCAGCCTCTGGACAGGGGGGGAGGATGGCTACACCTTC. Drawing the rest from reference TRBV7-2 and TRBJ1-2, the complete variable domain is GAGVSQSPSNKVTEKGKDVELRCDPISGHTALYWYRQSLGQGLEFLIYFQGNSAPDKSGLPSDRFSAERTGGSVSTLTIQRTQQEDSAVYLCASSLWTGGEDGYTFGSGTRLTVV.

The rearrangement uses TRBV19 and TRBJ1-1; 10 nucleotides agree with TRBD1. Trimming removed 9 bases from V and 6 bases from J; junction bases left unmatched: 7. The CDR3 contains 13 residues. Germline CDR1 reads LNHDA; CDR2 reads SQIVND (reference sequence). As DNA, the CDR3 is TGTGCCAGCCAGGACAGGGGGATGGCTGAAGCTTTCTTT. It encodes CASQDRGMAEAFF.

This clonotype was recorded many times. The V gene is TRBV5-1, the J gene TRBJ2-7; TRBD2 matches 9 bases. Trimming removed 0 bases from V and 0 bases from J; junction bases left unmatched: 4. Germline-derived CDR1 and CDR2 are SGHRS and YFSETQ. The CDR3 covers 16 residues. The CDR3 sequence: CASSLGQRGVSYEQYF. The CDR3 DNA reads TGCGCCAGCAGCTTGGGCCAGCGGGGGGTCTCCTACGAGCAGTACTTC.

With respect to this clonotype: The junction shows a germline mismatch at one end, possibly a read error. The chain recombines TRBV20-1 with TRBJ2-5; possibly TRBD1 or TRBD2 for D (5 bases each). The germline gives CDR1 DFQATT, CDR2 SNEGSKA (reference sequence). This CDR3 spans 11 amino acids. CDR3 sequence (DNA): TGCAGTGCTCTGGGGGAAGAGACCCGGTACTTC. It encodes CSALGEETRYF.

The J gene is TRBJ2-7, the V gene TRBV4-1, with D perhaps matching TRBD2 (6 bases). The CDR3 is 18 amino acids. V gave up 6 bases and J gave up 0 bases, with 24 bases separating them. Germline V CDR1 and CDR2: MGHRA, YSYEKL. CDR3 sequence (DNA): TGCGCCAGCAGGGGGGGTGGGGAGAGCGGACCTAGCTCCTACGAGCAGTACTTC. This sequence encodes CASRGGGESGPSSYEQYF.

V usage is TRBV20-1 and J usage is TRBJ2-3; D possibly corresponds to TRBD1 (6 bases). This CDR3 region has 14 residues. CDR1 and CDR2 from the germline V gene are DFQATT and SNEGSKA (reference sequence). V was trimmed by 5 bases and J by 2 bases, leaving 14 bases between them. The CDR3 DNA follows: TGCAGTGCTGGAGTAGCAGGGGCCACAGATACGCAGTATTTT. Amino acids: CSAGVAGATDTQYF.

In this sample, this clonotype turned up a few times. An end of the junction does not agree with germline; a read error may underlie this. This sequence joins TRBV20-1 and TRBJ2-6; maybe TRBD2 (6 bases). Germline lookup yields CDR1 DFQATT and CDR2 SNEGSKA (reference sequence). This CDR3 spans 15 amino acids. CDR3 bases: TGCAGTGCTAGACCCGGGGGACCTGGGGCCAACGCCCTGACTTTC. It is translated as CSARPGGPGANALTF.

At least ten counts were recorded for this clonotype. V usage is TRBV20-1 and J usage is TRBJ2-4; D possibly matches TRBD1 or TRBD2 (5 bases each). In germline, CDR1 is DFQATT, CDR2 SNEGSKA (reference sequence). This CDR3 is 16 amino acids long. The V and J ends lost 5 bases and 3 bases respectively, with 20 bases between them. The CDR3 sequence is CSAPATSQGDKNIQYF. As DNA, the CDR3 is TGCAGTGCTCCCGCTACCTCCCAGGGAGACAAAAACATTCAGTACTTC.

This sequence joins TRBV12-3 or TRBV12-4 and TRBJ1-1; no clear D gene. The CDR3 sequence is 13 residues long. The V end was cut by 6 bases, the J end by 0 bases, with 8 bases between. The CDR3 region is CASRLSLNTEAFF. CDR3 nucleotides: TGTGCCAGCAGACTTTCGCTGAACACTGAAGCTTTCTTT.

This sequence joins TRBV9 and TRBJ2-5; 10 nucleotides line up with TRBD1. The CDR3 covers 14 residues. The germline gives CDR1 SGDLS, CDR2 YYNGEE. The J segment lost 3 bases and the V segment lost 3 bases, leaving 2 bases of the junction unmatched. The CDR3 protein is CASSAGQGEETQYF. CDR3 nucleotides: TGTGCCAGCAGCGCCGGACAGGGGGAAGAGACCCAGTACTTC.

This clonotype was observed a single time. The gene calls are TRBV20-1 and TRBJ1-5; 8 bases match TRBD1. This CDR3 has 15 residues. J was trimmed by 3 bases and V by 3 bases; bases with no gene match: 7. CDR1 and CDR2 (germline): DFQATT, SNEGSKA (reference sequence). CDR3 residues: CSARRAGGFNQPQHF. The CDR3 bases are TGCAGTGCTAGGAGGGCAGGGGGCTTCAATCAGCCCCAGCATTTT.

A word on this clonotype: Its ends do not fully match the called genes, so a read error is possible. The chain recombines TRBV12-3 or TRBV12-4 with TRBJ1-2, with D unclear. The CDR3 runs to 14 residues. The DNA of the CDR3 is TGTGCCAGCAGCTCTTTTCAACCAATCTATGGCTGCACCTTC. It specifies CASSSFQPIYGCTF.